The 10 T cell receptor beta chains reported below all come from one sample, sequenced in a study of blood T cell repertoires in COVID-19. Assay used: immunoSEQ multiplex PCR; TCRdb lists only in-frame clones, some missing. The sample contains some 250,000 clones, 70% to 90% of which appear only once. Input material: PBMCs or T cells enriched from blood (not recorded which). These receptors were taken from a woman in her fifties or sixties who had recovered from COVID-19.

The V call is TRBV6-5, the J call TRBJ1-2, with a weak D call TRBD1 (6 bases). This CDR3 is built from 13 residues. Germline values: CDR1 MNHEY, CDR2 SVGAGI. V dropped 8 bases and J dropped 2 bases, with 12 bases sitting between them. CDR3 residues: CASRRDRNYGYTF. In nucleotides, the CDR3 is TGTGCCAGCCGAAGAGACAGGAACTATGGCTACACCTTC.

As regards this clone: One end of the junction varies from germline; a read error may be responsible. V usage is TRBV4-1 and J usage is TRBJ1-4; 7 bases are shared with TRBD1. This CDR3 is built from 15 residues. Germline V gives CDR1 MGHRA, CDR2 YSYEKL. The CDR3 sequence: CASSQTRQGYPLSVF. The CDR3, as DNA: TGCGCCAGCAGCCAAACGAGACAGGGCTACCCTCTCTCGGTTTTT.

This chain connects TRBV6-6 to TRBJ2-5, with D perhaps assigned TRBD1 or TRBD2 (5 bases each). This CDR3 spans 14 amino acids. V shed 5 bases and J shed 4 bases, with 14 bases lying between them. CDR1 is MNHNY and CDR2 is SVGAGI in the germline V gene (reference sequence). The CDR3 spells CASSRGSQGETQYF. CDR3 nucleotide sequence: TGTGCCAGCAGTCGGGGTTCCCAGGGAGAGACCCAGTACTTC.

The rearrangement links TRBV4-1 to TRBJ2-7; 8 nucleotides agree with TRBD2. CDR3 size: 14 residues. After removal of 3 bases from V and 2 bases from J, the junction contained 3 bases not matched to a gene. In germline, CDR1 is MGHRA, CDR2 YSYEKL. The CDR3 DNA is TGCGCCAGCAGCCATCGAGCGGGAGCCTACGAGCAGTACTTC. This sequence encodes CASSHRAGAYEQYF.

This chain links TRBV6-5 with TRBJ1-1, with 11 bases aligning to TRBD1. Germline V gene data show CDR1 as MNHEY and CDR2 as SVGAGI. After removal of 0 bases from V and 4 bases from J, the junction contained 4 bases not matched to a gene. This CDR3 has 16 amino acids. As DNA, the CDR3 is TGTGCCAGCAGTTACTCATCCGGGACAGGGGGCACTGAAGCTTTCTTT. This gives the protein CASSYSSGTGGTEAFF.

V gene TRBV9 combines with J gene TRBJ1-3; maybe TRBD1 (5 bases). The CDR3 contains 17 residues. The germline V gene has CDR1 SGDLS and CDR2 YYNGEE. The ends were cut back, 0 bases at V and 0 bases at J, with 13 bases in the middle. The CDR3 region has the DNA TGTGCCAGCAGCGTAGGAATAGGGGCAAGCTCTGGAAACACCATATATTTT. Protein sequence: CASSVGIGASSGNTIYF.

The chain combines TRBV9 with TRBJ2-7; 7 bases align to TRBD2. The CDR3 length is 15 residues. V was clipped by 4 bases and J by 3 bases; unmatched bases: 10. Germline V gene lookup returns CDR1 SGDLS and CDR2 YYNGEE. The DNA for the CDR3 is TGTGCCAGCAGCCCGGAGCTCTGGACTAGCTACGAGCAGTACTTC. Translation: CASSPELWTSYEQYF.

The chain couples TRBV18 to TRBJ1-4, with 9 bases that match TRBD1. The CDR3 loop spans 15 amino acids. V was clipped by 4 bases and J by 8 bases; unmatched bases: 8. The V gene's germline CDR1 is KGHSH and CDR2 LQKENI. In DNA form, the CDR3 reads TGTGCCAGCTCACGGCCGGGACAGGGATTCGAAAAACTGTTTTTT. Translating it yields CASSRPGQGFEKLFF.

The chain links TRBV12-5 to TRBJ1-1, with D possibly matching TRBD1 (6 bases). V was shortened by 1 base and J by 4 bases, with 13 bases between the two germline ends. The CDR3 has 15 residues. The V gene's germline CDR1 is LGHNT and CDR2 FRNRAP. CDR3 nucleotide sequence: TGTGCTAGTGGTTTGGCTACAGGGCCGGGCACTGAAGCTTTCTTT. Translation: CASGLATGPGTEAFF.

The rearrangement links TRBV11-1 to TRBJ1-2, with 7 bases lining up with TRBD1. This CDR3 spans 13 amino acids. V trimming: 6 bases; J trimming: 6 bases; junction bases outside the gene matches: 7. The germline V gene has CDR1 SGHAT and CDR2 FQDESV (reference sequence). Here the CDR3 reads CASSYETGNGYTF. DNA for the CDR3: TGTGCCAGCAGTTATGAGACAGGGAATGGCTACACCTTC. Looking up the rest from reference TRBV11-1 and TRBJ1-2 gives the full variable domain: EAEVAQSPRYKITEKSQAVAFWCDPISGHATLYWYRQILGQGPELLVQFQDESVVDDSQLPKDRFSAERLKGVDSTLKIQPAELGDSAMYLCASSYETGNGYTFGSGTRLTVV.